One and the same sample provided the 5 T cell receptor beta chains below, sequenced in a study of cytomegalovirus exposure and HLA in healthy donors. The PCR contained 60 Vbeta and 13 Jbeta primers. Repertoires were generated with immunoSEQ multiplex PCR, while TCRdb's copy carries only in-frame clones and drops some. The data show 100,000 or so clones, with about 80% seen just once and less than 2.5% held by the top ten. What was sequenced was PBMCs. All receptors come from a young man in good health and CMV-seronegative.

The rearrangement joins TRBV29-1 to TRBJ1-2, with 9 positions matching TRBD1. The CDR3 spans 16 residues. Trimming at V came to 5 bases and at J to 4 bases, leaving 14 bases not matched to a gene. The germline gives CDR1 SQVTM, CDR2 ANQGSEA. Written as DNA, the CDR3 is TGCAGCGTTCGTCAACAGGGGGCGTCAAGTTTCTATGGCTACACCTTC. It yields the protein CSVRQQGASSFYGYTF.

J is TRBJ1-5 and V is TRBV30; D remains unclear. Germline V lookup: CDR1 GTSNPN, CDR2 SVGIG (reference sequence). The CDR3 is 13 residues long. V lost 0 bases and J lost 4, with 7 bases in between. CDR3 loop: CAWSVSPNQPQHF. The CDR3 DNA sequence: TGTGCCTGGAGTGTCTCCCCTAATCAGCCCCAGCATTTT.

This chain joins TRBV19 and TRBJ2-7, with 8 bases aligning to TRBD2. The CDR3 spans 14 residues. Germline-derived CDR1 and CDR2 are LNHDA and SQIVND (reference sequence). V lost 6 bases, J lost 6 bases, and 10 bases stayed unmatched. CDR3 nucleotide sequence: TGTGCCAGTAGGCCAGCGGGGGCCCAGGGCGAGCAGTACTTC. This sequence encodes CASRPAGAQGEQYF.

The chain joins TRBV7-7 to TRBJ2-1; the D gene is possibly TRBD1 (6 bases). Trimming left V 3 bases short and J 13 bases short, with 22 bases between. CDR3 size: 15 residues. CDR1 and CDR2 (germline): SSHAT, FNYEAQ (reference sequence). The CDR3 DNA is TGTGCCAGCAGCTTGGACAGAGGGAGCGGAAAGACCCAGTTCTTC. This translates into CASSLDRGSGKTQFF.

This clone was recorded once. Sequence at one end of the junction differs from germline and may be a read error. Different DNA sequences within this sample yield the same CDR3. The genes are TRBV29-1 and TRBJ2-5; 7 bases align to TRBD1. CDR1 is SQVTM and CDR2 is ANQGSEA in the germline V gene. There are 11 residues in the CDR3. The CDR3 is CSVEGGETQYF. DNA of the CDR3: TGCAGCGTGGAAGGGGGCGAGACCCAGTACTTC.